Below are 28 T cell receptor beta chains sequenced from a single sample in a study of control samples from healthy donors and cancer patients. The data were produced by immunoSEQ multiplex PCR, yet TCRdb's version contains in-frame clones alone and is incomplete. The sample includes under 150,000 clones, 88% of them seen just once. Specimen: blood. The receptors derive from a woman in her 30s in good health.

The chain has TRBV19 and TRBJ1-4; no clear D gene. CDR1 is LNHDA and CDR2 is SQIVND in the germline V gene (reference sequence). V lost 6 bases, J lost 8 bases, and 13 bases lay in between. This CDR3 spans 13 amino acids. CDR3 in DNA: TGTGCCAGTAGCTCCGTCGGAGGGGAAAAACTGTTTTTT. Translation gives CASSSVGGEKLFF. The complete variable domain, with remaining parts taken from reference TRBV19 and TRBJ1-4, reads DGGITQSPKYLFRKEGQNVTLSCEQNLNHDAMYWYRQDPGQGLRLIYYSQIVNDFQKGDIAEGYSVSREKKESFPLTVTSAQKNPTAFYLCASSSVGGEKLFFGSGTQLSVL.

The chain has TRBV5-4 and TRBJ2-3, with TRBD1 identical over 9 bases. V shed 3 bases, J shed 2 bases, and the junction held 7 bases outside the gene matches. Germline values: CDR1 SGHNT, CDR2 YYREEE (reference sequence). This CDR3 comprises 16 residues. CDR3 in amino acids: CASSSGTGPPTDTQYF. As DNA, the CDR3 is TGTGCCAGCAGCTCCGGGACAGGGCCCCCCACAGATACGCAGTATTTT.

V usage is TRBV4-2 and J usage is TRBJ1-1, with TRBD1 identical over 8 bases. The CDR3 totals 15 residues. Germline V lookup: CDR1 LGHNA, CDR2 YNFKEQ. The V gene end was trimmed by 4 bases and the J gene end by 6 bases; junction bases not matched to a gene: 10. The CDR3, as DNA: TGTGCCAGCAGCCCTTGGACAGGGTTAAACTCTGAAGCTTTCTTT. It yields the protein CASSPWTGLNSEAFF.

The chain combines TRBV4-1 with TRBJ1-1; D unclear. This CDR3 is 13 amino acids long. Trimming removed 1 base at V and 7 bases at J, with 10 bases between. The V gene's germline CDR1 is MGHRA and CDR2 YSYEKL. CDR3 bases: TGCGCCAGCAGCCAAGGGTGGGGAAATGAAGCTTTCTTT. Its translation is CASSQGWGNEAFF.

CDR3 in amino acids: CASSEGHFNYGYTF. As DNA, the CDR3 is TGTGCCAGCAGTGAGGGACATTTTAACTATGGCTACACCTTC. The rearrangement joins TRBV6-1 to TRBJ1-2, with D possibly TRBD1 on 6 matching bases. V lost 3 bases to trimming and J lost 1 base, with 9 bases between them. Germline assignment: CDR1 MNHNS and CDR2 SASEGT. The CDR3 spans 14 residues.

This clone occurred once. The chain uses TRBV12-3 or TRBV12-4 and TRBJ1-1; D gene ambiguous. There are 13 residues in the CDR3. The V end lost 2 bases, the J end lost 1 base, and 5 bases lay between the germline ends. CDR3 in DNA: TGTGCCAGCAGTTTAAGAGAGAACACTGAAGCTTTCTTT. This translates into CASSLRENTEAFF.

The rearrangement uses TRBV30 and TRBJ1-3; D unclear. The ends were cut back, 4 bases at V and 2 bases at J, with 15 bases in the middle. The CDR3 contains 15 residues. Germline V gives CDR1 GTSNPN, CDR2 SVGIG (reference sequence). The DNA for the CDR3 is TGTGCCTGGACCTTTATGGGGTTGGCTGGAAACACCATATATTTT. Translated, it gives CAWTFMGLAGNTIYF.

This clone was found once. The V call is TRBV5-6, the J call TRBJ1-1, with D possibly being TRBD1 (6 bases). CDR1 SGHDT and CDR2 YYEEEE come from the germline V gene. CDR3 size: 14 residues. Trimming took off 0 bases at V and 1 base at J, with 7 bases between the two ends. CDR3 sequence: CASSLGTANTEAFF. The CDR3 nucleotides are TGTGCCAGCAGCTTGGGGACAGCGAACACTGAAGCTTTCTTT.

The chain joins TRBV7-9 to TRBJ1-6; D call uncertain. Per the germline V gene, CDR1 is SEHNR and CDR2 is FQNEAQ (reference sequence). Trimming left V 6 bases short and J 0 bases short, with 6 bases between. CDR3 size: 14 residues. The CDR3 here is CASRLNSYNSPLHF. Here the CDR3 DNA reads TGTGCCAGCAGACTAAACTCCTATAATTCACCCCTCCACTTT.

This chain connects TRBV5-1 to TRBJ2-5, with TRBD2 identical over 11 bases. With V trimmed by 1 base and J by 9 bases, 11 bases remained unmatched. The CDR3 covers 16 residues. CDR1 is SGHRS, CDR2 YFSETQ, per germline. DNA of the CDR3: TGCGCCAGCAGCTTGATGGTACTAGCGGGGGCAGACGCCCAGTACTTC. Protein product: CASSLMVLAGADAQYF.

The V call is TRBV30, the J call TRBJ1-1; 7 bases are a match to TRBD1. Germline trimming cut 6 bases from V and 0 bases from J; bases unmatched to any gene: 4. This CDR3 region has 13 residues. Germline V gene sequence: CDR1 GTSNPN, CDR2 SVGIG (reference sequence). The CDR3 DNA reads as TGTGCCTGCCACCAGGGGGTGAACACTGAAGCTTTCTTT. Translating gives CACHQGVNTEAFF.

V gene TRBV3-1 (or the pseudogene TRBV3-2) combines with J gene TRBJ2-5, with D possibly being TRBD2 (6 bases). The V and J ends lost 3 bases and 6 bases respectively, with 11 bases between them. CDR1 is LGHDT and CDR2 is YNNKEL in the germline V gene (reference sequence). This CDR3 has 13 residues. The CDR3 loop reads CASSQAGPQTQYF. CDR3 nucleotides: TGTGCCAGCAGCCAGGCGGGGCCGCAGACCCAGTACTTC.

The V call is TRBV11-3, the J call TRBJ2-2, with D perhaps TRBD1 or TRBD2 (6 bases each). The CDR3 totals 16 residues. The V end was cut by 0 bases, the J end by 2 bases, with 10 bases between. CDR1 and CDR2 (germline): SGHNT, YENEEA. The CDR3 region is CASSLEVGGNTGELFF. The CDR3, as DNA: TGTGCCAGCAGCTTAGAAGTGGGGGGCAACACCGGGGAGCTGTTTTTT.

J is TRBJ2-3 and V is TRBV5-1; D is undetermined. V shed 0 bases and J shed 0 bases, with 8 bases lying between them. The CDR3 totals 15 residues. Germline V gene sequence: CDR1 SGHRS, CDR2 YFSETQ. The CDR3: CASSLAEPSTDTQYF. The CDR3, as DNA: TGCGCCAGCAGCTTGGCCGAACCTAGCACAGATACGCAGTATTTT.

The chain uses TRBV6-4 and TRBJ2-1; D is unresolved. Trimming removed 6 bases at V and 3 bases at J, with 12 bases between. The CDR3 extends over 14 amino acids. Germline V CDR1 and CDR2: MRHNA, SNTAGT. CDR3 amino acids: CASRVEPNYNEQFF. DNA for the CDR3: TGTGCCAGCAGGGTTGAGCCCAACTACAATGAGCAGTTCTTC.

The V call is TRBV28, the J call TRBJ2-5, with 12 bases identical to TRBD2. The germline CDR1 and CDR2 sequences are MDHEN and SYDVKM. The trim removed 3 bases at V and 5 bases at J, leaving 7 bases unmatched. The CDR3 consists of 16 residues. The CDR3 region has the DNA TGTGCCAGCAGTTTGCTAGCGGGAGGGCCGGGGGAGACCCAGTACTTC. Its protein product is CASSLLAGGPGETQYF.

J is TRBJ2-3 and V is TRBV7-9; TRBD2 matches 8 bases. CDR3 length: 15 amino acids. Looked up from germline, CDR1 is SEHNR and CDR2 is FQNEAQ (reference sequence). The V segment lost 5 bases and the J segment 1 base; nucleotides outside the gene matches: 5. In DNA form, the CDR3 reads TGTGCCAGCAGCCTGGGACTAGGGGGCACAGATACGCAGTATTTT. As protein: CASSLGLGGTDTQYF. The whole variable domain, remainder taken from reference TRBV7-9 and TRBJ2-3, is DTGVSQNPRHKITKRGQNVTFRCDPISEHNRLYWYRQTLGQGPEFLTYFQNEAQLEKSRLLSDRFSAERPKGSFSTLEIQRTEQGDSAMYLCASSLGLGGTDTQYFGPGTRLTVL.

Note on this clone: This CDR3 is also generated by other DNA sequences in the sample. V and J are TRBV11-2 and TRBJ2-7; 9 bases align to TRBD2. Trimming took 1 base from V and 3 from J; bases not matched to a gene: 4. This CDR3 spans 15 amino acids. Germline values: CDR1 SGHAT, CDR2 FQNNGV. The CDR3: CASSLVASGNYEQYF. In DNA, the CDR3 is TGTGCCAGCAGCTTAGTCGCTAGCGGGAACTACGAGCAGTACTTC.

V gene TRBV3-1 (or the pseudogene TRBV3-2) combines with J gene TRBJ2-5; perhaps TRBD2 as D (5 bases). Per the germline V gene, CDR1 is LGHDT and CDR2 is YNNKEL (reference sequence). V lost 10 bases, J lost 1 base, and 19 bases lay in between. This CDR3 spans 15 amino acids. CDR3 region: CATHRRGATQETQYF. The CDR3 DNA reads as TGTGCCACCCACAGACGGGGAGCTACCCAAGAGACCCAGTACTTC.

V usage is TRBV19 and J usage is TRBJ2-4; possible D gene TRBD2, 6 bases. The V and J ends lost 7 bases and 2 bases respectively, with 15 bases between them. The CDR3 has 15 amino acids. From germline, CDR1 is LNHDA and CDR2 SQIVND (reference sequence). The CDR3 region has the DNA TGTGCCAGTAACAATCCCGGGGGTACCAAAAACATTCAGTACTTC. This translates into CASNNPGGTKNIQYF.

CDR3 nucleotide sequence: TGTGCCAGCAGTGGGGGACAGGGACCCTACGAGCAGTACTTC. Its protein product is CASSGGQGPYEQYF. This chain uses TRBV25-1 with TRBJ2-7; 9 bases are a match to TRBD1. The CDR3 contains 14 residues. CDR1 and CDR2 (germline): MGHDK, SYGVNS. V lost 4 bases, J lost 2 bases, and 3 bases stayed unmatched.

J is TRBJ2-7 and V is TRBV20-1; D is undetermined. V lost 6 bases to trimming and J lost 3 bases, with 9 bases between them. Germline V lookup: CDR1 DFQATT, CDR2 SNEGSKA (reference sequence). CDR3 size: 11 residues. The CDR3 DNA is TGCAGTGCCACTCCCCTCTACGAGCAGTACTTC. Its translation: CSATPLYEQYF.

The V call is TRBV7-2, the J call TRBJ2-1; 10 bases map to TRBD2. V lost 2 bases, J lost 3 bases, and 4 bases stayed unmatched. Germline V lookup: CDR1 SGHTA, CDR2 FQGNSA. This CDR3 has 16 amino acids. The CDR3 spells CASSLLAGVYYNEQFF. DNA for the CDR3: TGTGCCAGCAGCTTACTAGCGGGAGTGTACTACAATGAGCAGTTCTTC.

This chain links TRBV24-1 with TRBJ2-7; D remains unclear. Germline assignment: CDR1 KGHDR and CDR2 SFDVKD. The CDR3 extends over 13 amino acids. The V end lost 4 bases, the J end lost 4 bases, and 10 bases lay between the germline ends. CDR3 sequence (DNA): TGTGCCACCAGTGACCCCGACGGGTACGAGCAGTACTTC. Translation: CATSDPDGYEQYF.

The CDR3 sequence is CASSLDRGLYEQYF. CDR3 bases: TGTGCCAGCAGCTTAGACAGGGGCCTGTACGAGCAGTACTTC. This sequence joins TRBV7-9 and TRBJ2-7; 7 bases align to TRBD1. V lost 1 base and J lost 4; bases outside the gene matches: 4. The CDR3 covers 14 residues. In germline, CDR1 is SEHNR, CDR2 FQNEAQ (reference sequence).

In its sample, this clone was seen a few times. The CDR3 protein is CSWGETQYF. Here the CDR3 DNA reads TGCAGCTGGGGAGAGACCCAGTACTTC. This chain uses TRBV20-1 with TRBJ2-5; D remains ambiguous. This CDR3 comprises 9 residues. Per germline, CDR1 DFQATT and CDR2 SNEGSKA (reference sequence).

V usage is TRBV3-1 (or the pseudogene TRBV3-2) and J usage is TRBJ1-6; D is ambiguous. The germline CDR1 and CDR2 sequences are LGHDT and YNNKEL (reference sequence). The V end was cut by 3 bases, the J end by 7 bases, with 13 bases between. The CDR3 runs to 15 residues. The CDR3 DNA is TGTGCCAGCAGCCAGGGTACGGTCGTAAATTCACCCCTCCACTTT. This translates into CASSQGTVVNSPLHF.

The rearrangement links TRBV30 to TRBJ1-1; 9 nucleotides align to TRBD1. Trimming cost V 8 bases and J 5 bases; bases outside gene matches: 9. The CDR3 length is 13 residues. Germline V gene data show CDR1 as GTSNPN and CDR2 as SVGIG (reference sequence). This CDR3 reads CARGRQGETEAFF. The CDR3 coding sequence is TGTGCCAGGGGAAGACAGGGGGAGACTGAAGCTTTCTTT.